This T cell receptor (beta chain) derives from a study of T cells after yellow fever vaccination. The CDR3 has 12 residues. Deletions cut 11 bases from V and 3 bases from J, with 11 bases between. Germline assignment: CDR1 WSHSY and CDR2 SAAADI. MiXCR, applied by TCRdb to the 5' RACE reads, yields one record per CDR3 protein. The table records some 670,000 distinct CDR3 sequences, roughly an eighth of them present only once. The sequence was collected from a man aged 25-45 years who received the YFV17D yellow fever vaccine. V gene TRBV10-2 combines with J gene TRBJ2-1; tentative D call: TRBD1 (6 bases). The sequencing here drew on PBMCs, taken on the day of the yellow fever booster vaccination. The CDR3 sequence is CAVQGYYNEQFF. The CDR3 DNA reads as TGCGCCGTTCAGGGGTACTACAATGAGCAGTTCTTC.